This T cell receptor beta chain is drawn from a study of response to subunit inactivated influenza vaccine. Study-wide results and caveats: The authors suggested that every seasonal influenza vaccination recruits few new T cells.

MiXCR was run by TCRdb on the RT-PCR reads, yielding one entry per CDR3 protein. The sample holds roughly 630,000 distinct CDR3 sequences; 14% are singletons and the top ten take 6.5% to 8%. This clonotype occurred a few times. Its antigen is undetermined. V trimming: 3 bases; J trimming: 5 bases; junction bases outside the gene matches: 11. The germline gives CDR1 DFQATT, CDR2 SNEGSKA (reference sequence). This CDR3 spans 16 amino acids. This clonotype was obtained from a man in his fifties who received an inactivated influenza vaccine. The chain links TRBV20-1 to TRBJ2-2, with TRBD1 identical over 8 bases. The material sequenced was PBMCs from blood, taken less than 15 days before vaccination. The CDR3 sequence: CSASTFQTGETGELFF. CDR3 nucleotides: TGCAGTGCTAGTACCTTTCAGACAGGGGAAACCGGGGAGCTGTTTTTT.